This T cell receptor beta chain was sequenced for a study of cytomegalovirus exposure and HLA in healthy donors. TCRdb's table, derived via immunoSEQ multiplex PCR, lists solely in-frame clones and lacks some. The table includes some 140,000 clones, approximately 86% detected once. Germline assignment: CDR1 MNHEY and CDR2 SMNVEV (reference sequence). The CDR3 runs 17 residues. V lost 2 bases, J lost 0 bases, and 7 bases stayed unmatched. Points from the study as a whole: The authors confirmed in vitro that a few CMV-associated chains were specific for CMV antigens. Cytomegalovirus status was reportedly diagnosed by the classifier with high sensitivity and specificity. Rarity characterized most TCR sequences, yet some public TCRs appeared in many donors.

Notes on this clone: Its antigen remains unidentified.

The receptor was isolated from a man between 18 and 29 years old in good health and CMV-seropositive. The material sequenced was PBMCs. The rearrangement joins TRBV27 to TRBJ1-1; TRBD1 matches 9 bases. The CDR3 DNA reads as TGTGCCAGCAGTTTAACGAACAGGGGGCCGATGAACACTGAAGCTTTCTTT. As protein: CASSLTNRGPMNTEAFF.